Following are 5 T cell receptor beta chains from one sample sequenced in a study of T cells in localized non-small cell lung cancer. Using immunoSEQ multiplex PCR, the repertoire was profiled, and TCRdb retains in-frame clones only, with some absent. The sample includes fewer than 20,000 clones, about 89% seen only once; the top ten take around a quarter. The sequencing here drew on peripheral blood, taken before any cancer treatment. Receptors were obtained from a female donor over 55 with stage III squamous cell lung carcinoma.

The V gene is TRBV13, the J gene TRBJ2-3; tentative D call: TRBD1 (5 bases). The V end was cut by 0 bases, the J end by 2 bases, with 9 bases between. This CDR3 comprises 15 residues. CDR1 and CDR2 (germline): PRHDT, FYEKMQ (reference sequence). The CDR3, as DNA: TGTGCCAGCAGCTTAGGCGTCAGGGTCACAGATACGCAGTATTTT. Its translation is CASSLGVRVTDTQYF.

The CDR3: CAWKDIHGELFF. The CDR3 coding sequence is TGTGCCTGGAAGGACATCCACGGGGAGCTGTTTTTT. The chain uses TRBV30 and TRBJ2-2; a weak D match, TRBD1 (5 bases). CDR3 size: 12 residues. Looked up from germline, CDR1 is GTSNPN and CDR2 is SVGIG (reference sequence). V was clipped by 4 bases and J by 7 bases, with 10 bases between them.

The chain has TRBV6-5 and TRBJ2-7; maybe TRBD1 (6 bases). This CDR3 region has 13 residues. V dropped 5 bases and J dropped 7 bases, with 15 bases sitting between them. Per the germline V gene, CDR1 is MNHEY and CDR2 is SVGAGI. CDR3 in amino acids: CASSQGSSYEQYF. For the CDR3, the DNA is TGTGCCAGCAGTCAGGGGTCCTCGTATGAGCAGTACTTC.

The CDR3 here is CASSPIDSESIQYF. The CDR3 nucleotides read TGTGCCAGCTCACCAATCGACTCGGAGAGCATTCAGTACTTC. J is TRBJ2-4 and V is TRBV18; D uncertain. The CDR3 totals 14 residues. Germline CDR1 reads KGHSH; CDR2 reads LQKENI. The ends were cut back, 2 bases at V and 9 bases at J, with 14 bases in the middle.

The V call is TRBV5-1, the J call TRBJ1-2; 8 bases line up with TRBD1. The CDR3 contains 16 residues. Germline-derived CDR1 and CDR2 are SGHRS and YFSETQ. V trimming: 4 bases; J trimming: 4 bases; junction bases outside the gene matches: 12. The CDR3 spells CASSAGQGLATYGYTF. CDR3 coding DNA: TGCGCCAGCAGCGCCGGACAGGGCTTGGCCACCTATGGCTACACCTTC.